This TCR beta chain is drawn from a study of liver allograft versus peripheral blood T cells. Across the study: What was compared were the T cell receptor repertoires in transplanted livers and those in the peripheral blood of recipients. Findings of the study overall: Liver allograft T cell receptor repertoires were reported to differ from peripheral blood repertoires.

This clonotype showed up just a few times. Its specificity is not known. TCRdb called the reads again in MiXCR, with one record for every CDR3 protein. The profile shows about 5,100 distinct CDR3 sequences, 15% to 20% of them singletons. This TCR was sampled from a human patient who had a liver transplant. Some T cells may arise from the graft donor.

CDR3 region: CASSNDEAGEVGTDTQYF. CDR3 bases: TGCGCCAGCAGCAACGACGAGGCGGGAGAGGTTGGAACAGATACGCAGTATTTT. This chain links TRBV5-1 with TRBJ2-3, with 7 bases matching TRBD2. The CDR3 sequence is 18 residues long. Unmatched junction bases numbered 17, after V lost 4 bases and J lost 3 bases. Germline-derived CDR1 and CDR2 are SGHRS and YFSETQ.